The 31 T cell receptor beta chains below all came from one sample that was sequenced in a study of blood T cell repertoires in COVID-19. Clones were sequenced by immunoSEQ multiplex PCR, and TCRdb holds only the in-frame ones, with some missing. The table lists hundreds of thousands of clones, more than 80% of them singletons, with roughly 1.4% in the top ten. The sample taken for sequencing was peripheral blood. These receptors were collected from a woman aged 25 to 45 with active or convalescent COVID-19.

This chain joins TRBV2 and TRBJ2-2; 8 bases fit TRBD2. The J segment lost 0 bases and the V segment lost 6 bases, leaving 9 bases of the junction unmatched. Germline assignment: CDR1 SNHLY and CDR2 FYNNEI. The CDR3 totals 17 residues. DNA for the CDR3: TGTGCCAGCAGATTGCTCGGACTAGCTTCGAACACCGGGGAGCTGTTTTTT. Encoded protein: CASRLLGLASNTGELFF.

V and J are TRBV5-1 and TRBJ1-2, with no clear D. Trimming took 5 bases from V and 3 from J, leaving 11 bases between them. Germline loops: CDR1 SGHRS, CDR2 YFSETQ. This CDR3 spans 13 amino acids. The CDR3 here is CASRPGRDYGYTF. For the CDR3, the DNA is TGCGCCAGCAGACCCGGGAGGGACTATGGCTACACCTTC.

The chain carries TRBV20-1 and TRBJ1-2; TRBD1 agrees at 9 bases. There are 15 residues in the CDR3. The germline V gene encodes CDR1 DFQATT and CDR2 SNEGSKA (reference sequence). Unmatched junction bases numbered 12, after V lost 3 bases and J lost 7 bases. The chain's CDR3 is CSASSPDRGSRGYTF. The DNA of the CDR3 is TGCAGTGCTAGTTCCCCGGACAGGGGAAGTCGTGGCTACACCTTC.

This sequence joins TRBV5-1 and TRBJ1-1; D ambiguous. The V gene's germline CDR1 is SGHRS and CDR2 YFSETQ. V lost 4 bases, J lost 6 bases, and 13 bases lay in between. The length of the CDR3 is 13 residues. In nucleotides, the CDR3 is TGCGCCAGCAGCGACACGGAAGCGGCTGAAGCTTTCTTT. Translating gives CASSDTEAAEAFF. Looking up the rest from reference TRBV5-1 and TRBJ1-1 gives the full variable domain: KAGVTQTPRYLIKTRGQQVTLSCSPISGHRSVSWYQQTPGQGLQFLFEYFSETQRNKGNFPGRFSGRQFSNSRSEMNVSTLELGDSALYLCASSDTEAAEAFFGQGTRLTVV.

This chain links TRBV10-3 with TRBJ2-1; the D is unclear. CDR3 length: 13 residues. With 3 bases removed from V and 6 bases from J, the gap between germline ends came to 9 bases. Germline assignment: CDR1 ENHRY and CDR2 SYGVKD. The CDR3 DNA reads TGTGCCATCAGTGATCCGCTCGGCAATGAGCAGTTCTTC. Its translation: CAISDPLGNEQFF.

The rearrangement links TRBV9 to TRBJ1-1, with 7 bases identical to TRBD1. Germline values: CDR1 SGDLS, CDR2 YYNGEE. The CDR3 runs to 14 residues. Losses at the gene ends were 3 bases for V and 1 base for J; bases not matched to a gene: 3. CDR3 coding DNA: TGTGCCAGCAGCGCAGGACAGGCGAACACTGAAGCTTTCTTT. Translating gives CASSAGQANTEAFF.

The chain employs TRBV3-1 (or the pseudogene TRBV3-2) and TRBJ2-1; 9 bases are a match to TRBD2. Per germline, CDR1 LGHDT and CDR2 YNNKEL (reference sequence). V trimming: 0 bases; J trimming: 15 bases; junction bases outside the gene matches: 6. The CDR3 extends over 13 amino acids. In nucleotides, the CDR3 is TGTGCCAGCAGCCAAGACGAGCGGGGGGTTCTGTTCTTC. Translation: CASSQDERGVLFF.

This clone occurred many times. The chain recombines TRBV6-1 with TRBJ1-5, with 9 bases identical to TRBD1. Germline CDR1 MNHNS, CDR2 SASEGT. The CDR3 is 15 residues long. V lost 1 base to trimming and J lost 5 bases; unmatched junction nucleotides: 3. The CDR3 loop is CASSEGDRDHQPQHF. CDR3 DNA: TGTGCCAGCAGTGAAGGGGACAGGGACCATCAGCCCCAGCATTTT.

The chain has TRBV19 and TRBJ1-5; the match to TRBD1 covers 7 bases. Trimming at V came to 2 bases and at J to 1 base, leaving 5 bases not matched to a gene. Germline lookup yields CDR1 LNHDA and CDR2 SQIVND (reference sequence). This CDR3 has 16 amino acids. CDR3 sequence: CASSIPATGSNQPQHF. CDR3 nucleotide sequence: TGTGCCAGTAGTATACCCGCGACAGGGAGCAATCAGCCCCAGCATTTT. Supplemented by reference TRBV19 and TRBJ1-5, the full variable domain reads DGGITQSPKYLFRKEGQNVTLSCEQNLNHDAMYWYRQDPGQGLRLIYYSQIVNDFQKGDIAEGYSVSREKKESFPLTVTSAQKNPTAFYLCASSIPATGSNQPQHFGDGTRLSIL.

The rearrangement links TRBV27 to TRBJ2-1, with D possibly being TRBD2 (5 bases). The CDR3 has 17 residues. The germline V and J ends were trimmed by 5 bases and 6 bases, with 23 bases remaining between them. The germline gives CDR1 MNHEY, CDR2 SMNVEV (reference sequence). In DNA, the CDR3 is TGTGCCAGCAGTGTCAGGACTGCGCTTGGGTTCGGCAATGAGCAGTTCTTC. Translation: CASSVRTALGFGNEQFF.

V and J are TRBV7-9 and TRBJ1-4, with D tentatively TRBD1 (6 bases). The CDR3 is made up of 16 amino acids. CDR1 is SEHNR and CDR2 is FQNEAQ in the germline V gene (reference sequence). The V end lost 5 bases, the J end lost 0 bases, and 13 bases lay between the germline ends. DNA of the CDR3: TGTGCCAGCAGCCGGGACACCCCCTCAACTAATGAAAAACTGTTTTTT. It specifies CASSRDTPSTNEKLFF.

This chain joins TRBV5-6 and TRBJ1-5; the match to TRBD1 covers 9 bases. This CDR3 is built from 16 residues. Germline V gene data show CDR1 as SGHDT and CDR2 as YYEEEE. The V segment lost 3 bases and the J segment 1 base; nucleotides outside the gene matches: 5. This chain's CDR3 is CASSSSGTGSNQPQHF. CDR3 nucleotides: TGTGCCAGCAGCTCAAGCGGGACAGGGAGCAATCAGCCCCAGCATTTT.

The chain employs TRBV19 and TRBJ1-5, with a possible D match to TRBD1 (5 bases). The CDR3 loop spans 13 amino acids. V lost 1 base, J lost 6 bases, and 7 bases lay in between. CDR1 and CDR2 from the germline V gene are LNHDA and SQIVND (reference sequence). The CDR3 nucleotides read TGTGCCAGTAGTATAGTCGGGGGTCAGCCCCAGCATTTT. Translated, it gives CASSIVGGQPQHF.

The V and J genes are TRBV5-6 and TRBJ2-7; D is ambiguous. Germline loops: CDR1 SGHDT, CDR2 YYEEEE. The V and J ends lost 1 base and 4 bases respectively, with 6 bases between them. This CDR3 spans 12 amino acids. Here the CDR3 DNA reads TGTGCCAGCAGCTTGCAAAAATACGAGCAGTACTTC. The encoded protein is CASSLQKYEQYF.

Written as DNA, the CDR3 is TGTGCCAGCAGCCAAGAAGGGCTAGCGGAACTTTACTACGAGCAGTACTTC. This gives the protein CASSQEGLAELYYEQYF. The chain links TRBV3-1 (or the pseudogene TRBV3-2) to TRBJ2-7; 7 nucleotides agree with TRBD2. Unmatched junction bases numbered 11, after V lost 0 bases and J lost 3 bases. Germline V lookup: CDR1 LGHDT, CDR2 YNNKEL (reference sequence). The CDR3 sequence is 17 residues long.

The chain uses TRBV30 and TRBJ1-6; the D is unclear. V was trimmed by 4 bases and J by 9 bases, leaving 13 bases between them. The CDR3 extends over 13 amino acids. CDR1 is GTSNPN, CDR2 SVGIG, per germline (reference sequence). The CDR3: CAWMRASGSPLHF. The CDR3 DNA reads as TGTGCCTGGATGAGGGCCTCCGGTTCACCCCTCCACTTT.

The V gene is TRBV19, the J gene TRBJ2-3, with 8 nucleotides matching TRBD1. Germline V lookup: CDR1 LNHDA, CDR2 SQIVND (reference sequence). J was trimmed by 2 bases and V by 3 bases; bases with no gene match: 7. The CDR3 extends over 16 amino acids. CDR3 sequence reads: CASSIRQGFVTDTQYF. CDR3 DNA: TGTGCCAGTAGTATTAGACAGGGGTTTGTCACAGATACGCAGTATTTT.

The chain has TRBV6-5 and TRBJ2-7; 8 bases are shared with TRBD2. The CDR3 totals 15 residues. V shed 6 bases, J shed 2 bases, and the junction held 9 bases outside the gene matches. The germline V gene encodes CDR1 MNHEY and CDR2 SVGAGI. Written as DNA, the CDR3 is TGTGCCAGCAGACTTGCCGGGACTAGTACCTACGAGCAGTACTTC. This sequence encodes CASRLAGTSTYEQYF.

V usage is TRBV27 and J usage is TRBJ2-5, with 16 positions matching TRBD2. Germline V lookup: CDR1 MNHEY, CDR2 SMNVEV (reference sequence). The junction had 12 bases not matched to a gene; V was cut back by 5 bases and J by 6 bases. The length of the CDR3 is 18 residues. CDR3 in amino acids: CASSPGLAGGPRMKTQYF. The CDR3 coding sequence is TGTGCCAGCAGTCCGGGACTAGCGGGAGGGCCCAGAATGAAGACCCAGTACTTC.

V gene TRBV19 combines with J gene TRBJ1-2; D is unclear. The CDR3 consists of 12 residues. CDR1 and CDR2 (germline): LNHDA, SQIVND (reference sequence). Trimming took off 5 bases at V and 11 bases at J, with 15 bases between the two ends. The CDR3 coding sequence is TGTGCCAGTAGTTTATCCCCCGCGGCATACACCTTC. Residues: CASSLSPAAYTF.

For this clone: Distinct nucleotide sequences in the sample also encode this CDR3. The DNA of the CDR3 is TGTGCCAGCAGTTACTCTACTACCTACGAGCAGTACTTC. Translation: CASSYSTTYEQYF. This chain links TRBV6-5 with TRBJ2-7; D is ambiguous. The CDR3 extends over 13 amino acids. From germline, CDR1 is MNHEY and CDR2 SVGAGI. The V gene lost 0 bases and the J gene lost 2 bases, with 5 bases spanning the gap.

J is TRBJ1-4 and V is TRBV7-2; 8 bases match TRBD1. Per germline, CDR1 SGHTA and CDR2 FQGNSA. CDR3 length equals 15 residues. The V segment lost 1 base and the J segment 5 bases; nucleotides outside the gene matches: 3. The CDR3: CASSLVGQANEKLFF. Here the CDR3 DNA reads TGTGCCAGCAGCTTAGTGGGACAGGCCAATGAAAAACTGTTTTTT.

This chain links TRBV27 with TRBJ2-3; 12 bases match TRBD2. Germline V CDR1 and CDR2: MNHEY, SMNVEV (reference sequence). The CDR3 spans 17 residues. V lost 5 bases to trimming and J lost 5 bases; unmatched junction nucleotides: 11. The CDR3 nucleotides read TGTGCCAGCAGTGGGCTAGCGGGGGGGCAATTGGGAGATACGCAGTATTTT. Protein: CASSGLAGGQLGDTQYF.

This clone has just a few counts. The chain's CDR3 is CASSLGGQGSYEQYF. The CDR3 bases are TGCGCCAGCAGCCTGGGTGGGCAGGGGTCCTACGAGCAGTACTTC. This chain links TRBV5-1 with TRBJ2-7, with D perhaps TRBD1 (6 bases). Germline CDR1 reads SGHRS; CDR2 reads YFSETQ. The V and J ends lost 4 bases and 1 base respectively, with 15 bases between them. CDR3 length: 15 amino acids.

This clone appeared once. The chain joins TRBV5-1 to TRBJ2-7; maybe TRBD1 (6 bases). V lost 2 bases to trimming and J lost 3 bases, with 21 bases between them. CDR3 length: 17 amino acids. The V gene's germline CDR1 is SGHRS and CDR2 YFSETQ. The CDR3 reads CASSLSTSGTTNYEQYF. In DNA, the CDR3 is TGCGCCAGCAGCTTAAGCACTTCCGGGACAACAAACTACGAGCAGTACTTC.

V usage is TRBV3-1 (or the pseudogene TRBV3-2) and J usage is TRBJ1-4; D is undetermined. The CDR3 is 11 residues long. CDR1 is LGHDT and CDR2 is YNNKEL in the germline V gene (reference sequence). Between the trimmed V and J ends, which lost 5 bases and 15 bases, there was a span of 13 bases. This chain's CDR3 is CASSTPGRVFF. In nucleotides, the CDR3 is TGTGCCAGCAGCACCCCCGGGAGAGTGTTTTTT.

The rearrangement uses TRBV30 and TRBJ1-2; possible D gene TRBD1, 5 bases. The germline V and J ends were trimmed by 5 bases and 8 bases, with 18 bases remaining between them. Per germline, CDR1 GTSNPN and CDR2 SVGIG (reference sequence). This CDR3 is built from 13 residues. The CDR3 DNA reads TGTGCCTGGGGGGCGAAGGGGCTCGGCGGCTACACCTTC. It specifies CAWGAKGLGGYTF.

The chain employs TRBV14 and TRBJ1-1; 8 bases align to TRBD1. This CDR3 region has 13 residues. CDR1 is SGHDN and CDR2 is FVKESK in the germline V gene. The V gene end was trimmed by 0 bases and the J gene end by 11 bases; junction bases not matched to a gene: 5. In DNA form, the CDR3 reads TGTGCCAGCAGCCAAGATCGGACAGGGAACGCTTTCTTT. Translation: CASSQDRTGNAFF.

The CDR3 nucleotides read TGTGCCAGCAGCGGTCCTAGGGAGCTGTTTTTT. It specifies CASSGPRELFF. The chain has TRBV2 and TRBJ2-2; D is unresolved. Trimming left V 6 bases short and J 9 bases short, with 8 bases between. The CDR3 runs to 11 residues. The germline V gene encodes CDR1 SNHLY and CDR2 FYNNEI.

This chain joins TRBV6-2 or TRBV6-3 and TRBJ1-4; D may be TRBD1 (5 bases). The CDR3 runs to 17 residues. Trimming left V 2 bases short and J 7 bases short, with 20 bases between. Germline CDR1 MNHEY, CDR2 SVGEGT. CDR3 DNA sequence: TGTGCCAGCAGTTACGGGGGGAAGGGCTTGCATGGTGAAAAACTGTTTTTT. It encodes CASSYGGKGLHGEKLFF.

This clone is a singleton in its sample. The chain joins TRBV7-8 to TRBJ2-3; 7 positions agree with TRBD1. The CDR3 contains 16 residues. Germline CDR1 SGHVS, CDR2 FQNEAQ. V lost 4 bases and J lost 3; bases outside the gene matches: 10. The CDR3 loop reads CASSSGQVQVTDTQYF. The CDR3 DNA follows: TGTGCCAGCAGCTCCGGACAGGTTCAGGTGACAGATACGCAGTATTTT.